This T cell receptor (beta chain) was sequenced during a study of cytomegalovirus exposure and HLA in healthy donors. Study information: Per a later analysis, the roughly 690 first-cohort and 120 validation repertoires shared one platform.

This clone was seen more than once but under ten times. Its specificity is unknown. Germline V CDR1 and CDR2: SEHNR, FQNEAQ (reference sequence). V was trimmed by 1 base and J by 3 bases, leaving 9 bases between them. The CDR3 is 14 residues long. Separate from the roughly 700-subject first cohort, the roughly 120-subject validation cohort was the one that the donors belonged to. The method was immunoSEQ multiplex PCR; TCRdb's version includes in-frame clones alone and lacks a portion of them. The sample gives 250,000 to 300,000 clones, about 86% of which show up once; 0.95% to 1.1% is in the top ten. Findings and caveats of the study: The dataset shows that most TCR sequences were rare, while some public TCRs occurred in many donors.

The rearrangement uses TRBV7-9 and TRBJ1-2; D remains ambiguous. The specimen sequenced was PBMCs. The receptor was derived from a woman under 30 in good health and CMV-seronegative. The CDR3 coding sequence is TGTGCCAGCAGCTTAGGGACTGCGGACTATGGCTACACCTTC. This translates into CASSLGTADYGYTF.